Presented here are 24 T cell receptor beta chains from one specimen sequenced in a study of shared clonotypes between healthy human individuals. Assay: immunoSEQ multiplex PCR; the TCRdb copy retains only in-frame clones and omits some. The sample lists over 1.4 million clones, around 97% occurring once. Material: naive CD4+ T cells sorted from blood. Regarding subset: CD45RA+ positively selected. Source of these receptors: a man aged 25 to 40 in good health.

This clone has a single count. V is TRBV5-1 and J is TRBJ2-2; D might be TRBD1 or TRBD2, each matching 7 bases. CDR1 SGHRS and CDR2 YFSETQ come from the germline V gene. This CDR3 contains 17 residues. V dropped 6 bases and J dropped 0 bases, with 18 bases sitting between them. Here the CDR3 DNA reads TGCGCCAGCACCCCGAGGGGGGGACAGACGAACACCGGGGAGCTGTTTTTT. It yields the protein CASTPRGGQTNTGELFF. The full variable domain, completed using reference TRBV5-1 and TRBJ2-2, is KAGVTQTPRYLIKTRGQQVTLSCSPISGHRSVSWYQQTPGQGLQFLFEYFSETQRNKGNFPGRFSGRQFSNSRSEMNVSTLELGDSALYLCASTPRGGQTNTGELFFGEGSRLTVL.

V is TRBV9 and J is TRBJ1-2, with D possibly being TRBD1 (5 bases). The germline V gene has CDR1 SGDLS and CDR2 YYNGEE. V lost 2 bases, J lost 0 bases, and 8 bases lay in between. The CDR3 sequence is 14 residues long. CDR3 bases: TGTGCCAGCAGCGTTCAGGACACTAACTATGGCTACACCTTC. As protein: CASSVQDTNYGYTF. Full variable domain (rest looked up from reference TRBV9 and TRBJ1-2): DSGVTQTPKHLITATGQRVTLRCSPRSGDLSVYWYQQSLDQGLQFLIQYYNGEERAKGNILERFSAQQFPDLHSELNLSSLELGDSALYFCASSVQDTNYGYTFGSGTRLTVV.

This sequence joins TRBV10-2 and TRBJ2-2; 8 bases agree with TRBD2. The CDR3 runs 18 residues. J was trimmed by 2 bases and V by 4 bases; bases with no gene match: 12. The germline V gene encodes CDR1 WSHSY and CDR2 SAAADI. The CDR3 reads CASSGGRGAGVNTGELFF. CDR3 sequence (DNA): TGCGCCAGCAGTGGGGGAAGGGGAGCGGGAGTTAACACCGGGGAGCTGTTTTTT.

CDR3 coding DNA: TGTGCCAGTAGTATGAGCGGGGAGAGGCGGTATGGCTACACCTTC. Protein product: CASSMSGERRYGYTF. The V call is TRBV19, the J call TRBJ1-2; D uncertain. V lost 3 bases, J lost 5 bases, and 16 bases lay in between. The CDR3 length is 15 residues. Germline CDR1 reads LNHDA; CDR2 reads SQIVND (reference sequence).

The chain links TRBV5-1 to TRBJ2-7; 11 positions agree with TRBD2. Germline V gene lookup returns CDR1 SGHRS and CDR2 YFSETQ. This CDR3 comprises 13 residues. The V gene end was trimmed by 3 bases and the J gene end by 6 bases; junction bases not matched to a gene: 2. CDR3 sequence (DNA): TGCGCCAGCAGCTCTGGGACTAGCGGCGAGCAGTACTTC. Translation gives CASSSGTSGEQYF.

CDR3 amino acids: CASSPAGQGAEQYF. CDR3 DNA: TGTGCCAGCAGCCCCGCCGGACAGGGGGCGGAACAGTACTTC. This rearrangement joins TRBV7-6 to TRBJ2-7; 11 nucleotides agree with TRBD1. The V gene end was trimmed by 5 bases and the J gene end by 10 bases; junction bases not matched to a gene: 10. CDR3 size: 14 residues. Germline values: CDR1 SGHVS, CDR2 FNYEAQ.

Notes on this clone: This CDR3 is also generated by other DNA sequences in the sample. The CDR3, as DNA: TGTGCCAGCAGTGAGGGCGGCACAGATACGCAGTATTTT. The encoded protein is CASSEGGTDTQYF. The chain has TRBV2 and TRBJ2-3; D is ambiguous. Germline V lookup: CDR1 SNHLY, CDR2 FYNNEI. Trimming pared 3 bases from V and 1 base from J, leaving 5 bases between. The CDR3 is 13 amino acids.

The chain uses TRBV5-1 and TRBJ2-7; D possibly corresponds to TRBD1 (6 bases). Per the germline V gene, CDR1 is SGHRS and CDR2 is YFSETQ. The CDR3 contains 14 residues. Trimming took 4 bases from V and 3 from J, leaving 14 bases between them. The DNA of the CDR3 is TGCGCCAGCAGCCTAAACAGGGATAACTACGAGCAGTACTTC. Encoded protein: CASSLNRDNYEQYF.

This rearrangement joins TRBV2 to TRBJ2-2; a possible D gene is TRBD2 (6 bases). Germline CDR1 is SNHLY and CDR2 is FYNNEI. This CDR3 has 13 residues. V lost 7 bases and J 5 bases, leaving 11 bases between the germline ends. The CDR3 protein is CASIKGRTGELFF. CDR3 DNA sequence: TGTGCCAGCATTAAGGGGAGGACCGGGGAGCTGTTTTTT.

This clone was recorded only once. V usage is TRBV19 and J usage is TRBJ2-1, with 14 bases identical to TRBD2. The germline CDR1 and CDR2 sequences are LNHDA and SQIVND (reference sequence). The V and J ends lost 11 bases and 7 bases, in that order; junction bases with no gene match: 10. The CDR3 sequence is 15 residues long. CDR3 in amino acids: CASLGLAGVDNEQFF. The CDR3, as DNA: TGTGCCTCCTTGGGACTAGCGGGAGTTGATAATGAGCAGTTCTTC. The whole variable domain, remainder taken from reference TRBV19 and TRBJ2-1, is DGGITQSPKYLFRKEGQNVTLSCEQNLNHDAMYWYRQDPGQGLRLIYYSQIVNDFQKGDIAEGYSVSREKKESFPLTVTSAQKNPTAFYLCASLGLAGVDNEQFFGPGTRLTVL.

The CDR3 region has the DNA TGTGCCAGCACCCCTTCCGGACTAGCGATTAACAATGAGCAGTTCTTC. Encoded protein: CASTPSGLAINNEQFF. The V and J genes are TRBV18 and TRBJ2-1; 9 positions match TRBD2. The CDR3 is 16 amino acids. Germline-derived CDR1 and CDR2 are KGHSH and LQKENI. Germline trimming cut 8 bases from V and 5 bases from J; bases unmatched to any gene: 13.

The chain joins TRBV23-1 to TRBJ1-2; 7 bases are shared with TRBD1. Being an ORF, TRBV23-1 has a function that is uncertain. The CDR3 covers 15 residues. Losses at the gene ends were 2 bases for V and 6 bases for J; bases not matched to a gene: 9. The CDR3 bases are TGCGCCAGCAGTCAACCGGGACAGAATGAGGATGGCTACACCTTC. Protein: CASSQPGQNEDGYTF.

This chain uses TRBV28 with TRBJ2-1; no reliable D call. V dropped 1 base and J dropped 4 bases, with 8 bases sitting between them. The germline CDR1 and CDR2 sequences are MDHEN and SYDVKM. This CDR3 is built from 14 residues. The CDR3 nucleotides are TGTGCCAGCAGTTTATTATCCGTTTACAATGAGCAGTTCTTC. Translated, it gives CASSLLSVYNEQFF.

The chain has TRBV6-6 and TRBJ2-7; 11 positions agree with TRBD2. This CDR3 region has 15 residues. J gave up 5 bases and V 6 bases, and 9 bases lay outside the gene matches. Germline V gene data show CDR1 as MNHNY and CDR2 as SVGAGI (reference sequence). This chain's CDR3 is CASRPLAGGPHEQYF. The CDR3 DNA follows: TGTGCCAGCAGACCCTTAGCGGGAGGGCCCCACGAGCAGTACTTC.

V is TRBV27 and J is TRBJ2-1, with a tentative D call TRBD1 (8 bases). The CDR3 length is 13 residues. V lost 6 bases and J lost 14, with 20 bases in between. Germline CDR1 reads MNHEY; CDR2 reads SMNVEV (reference sequence). The CDR3 nucleotides read TGTGCCAGCAGCACCCCGAGGGAGGGACAGGAGTTCTTC. Its translation: CASSTPREGQEFF.

The gene calls are TRBV7-3 and TRBJ2-7; 9 nucleotides match TRBD1. Germline-derived CDR1 and CDR2 are SGHTA and FQGTGA. The trim removed 4 bases at V and 2 bases at J, leaving 6 bases unmatched. CDR3 length: 15 residues. The CDR3 nucleotides are TGTGCCAGCAGCTCCTCCGGGACAGGGCCCTACGAGCAGTACTTC. Its protein is CASSSSGTGPYEQYF.

The chain recombines TRBV28 with TRBJ2-5; a possible D gene is TRBD1 (6 bases). The CDR3 covers 14 residues. Germline values: CDR1 MDHEN, CDR2 SYDVKM. Trimming shortened V by 3 bases and J by 5 bases, and 13 bases separated the two germline ends. In DNA, the CDR3 is TGTGCCAGCAGTTTGGCAGGGGTCCCCGAGACCCAGTACTTC. Amino acids: CASSLAGVPETQYF.

The chain couples TRBV5-1 to TRBJ2-7, with D maybe TRBD1 (6 bases). Germline V gives CDR1 SGHRS, CDR2 YFSETQ. V lost 5 bases and J 3 bases, leaving 15 bases between the germline ends. The CDR3 runs to 14 residues. The CDR3, as DNA: TGCGCCAGCAGGCCAACAGGGAATCTCTACGAGCAGTACTTC. Translation gives CASRPTGNLYEQYF.

The V gene is TRBV27, the J gene TRBJ2-1; a possible D gene is TRBD2 (5 bases). Germline V CDR1 and CDR2: MNHEY, SMNVEV (reference sequence). The CDR3 covers 16 residues. The ends were cut back, 5 bases at V and 8 bases at J, with 22 bases in the middle. CDR3 residues: CASSLRTSNSRDEQFF. In nucleotides, the CDR3 is TGTGCCAGCAGTCTCCGGACGAGCAATTCGAGGGATGAGCAGTTCTTC.

This rearrangement joins TRBV7-2 to TRBJ2-2; D ambiguous. CDR3 length equals 18 residues. Germline V gene data show CDR1 as SGHTA and CDR2 as FQGNSA. Trimming stripped 5 bases from V and 0 bases from J, with 19 bases between. The CDR3 sequence: CASSPQRAARTNTGELFF. CDR3 in DNA: TGTGCCAGCAGCCCACAACGGGCGGCCCGTACGAACACCGGGGAGCTGTTTTTT.

This rearrangement joins TRBV5-1 to TRBJ2-7, with 8 bases that match TRBD2. Germline V gene sequence: CDR1 SGHRS, CDR2 YFSETQ. Germline trimming cut 2 bases from V and 3 bases from J; bases unmatched to any gene: 4. The CDR3 has 14 residues. The CDR3 region is CASSLAGDYYEQYF. The CDR3, as DNA: TGCGCCAGCAGCTTAGCGGGAGACTACTACGAGCAGTACTTC.

This clone was detected once. The chain couples TRBV19 to TRBJ2-4, with D perhaps matching TRBD1 (8 bases). The germline gives CDR1 LNHDA, CDR2 SQIVND (reference sequence). The CDR3 is made up of 12 amino acids. The germline V and J ends were trimmed by 6 bases and 16 bases, with 19 bases remaining between them. CDR3 sequence (DNA): TGTGCCAGTAGCAATTTTACAGGGGGGGTATACTTC. This codes for CASSNFTGGVYF.

The chain employs TRBV5-4 and TRBJ2-4; TRBD2 matches at 13 bases. The CDR3 is 18 residues long. The ends lost 2 bases at V and 1 base at J; junction bases unmatched: 6. From germline, CDR1 is SGHNT and CDR2 YYREEE (reference sequence). The CDR3 loop reads CASSFGLAGEGAKNIQYF. In nucleotides, the CDR3 is TGTGCCAGCAGCTTCGGACTAGCGGGAGAGGGCGCCAAAAACATTCAGTACTTC.

The chain joins TRBV15 to TRBJ2-6; 8 bases map to TRBD1. Germline assignment: CDR1 LNHNV and CDR2 YYDKDF (reference sequence). V dropped 0 bases and J dropped 5; count of bases not matched to a gene: 15. This CDR3 has 20 residues. The CDR3 loop is CATSRDWGTGRLSRANVLTF. CDR3 nucleotide sequence: TGTGCCACCAGCAGAGATTGGGGGACAGGTAGACTCTCGCGGGCCAACGTCCTGACTTTC.